What follows are 32 T cell receptor beta chains derived from one specimen sequenced in a study of identical twins (dated by TCRdb to 2015 to 2016). The library came from 5' RACE. The data were produced on an Illumina HiSeq 2000. TCRdb reran the public reads through fastp at Q25 and MiXCR, keeping productive beta chains. Every entry covers one CDR3 protein and lists the most common genes and DNA from its rows. The sample records approximately 350,000 distinct CDR3 sequences, over 9% of which are singletons. The ten largest clones add up to 6% to 9% of the sample. Another study also made use of these data, one on yellow fever vaccine responses in identical twins.

The sequenced sample was CD8+ T cells sorted from blood. These TCRs come from a young woman in good health.

This clonotype was recorded a few times. V usage is TRBV15 and J usage is TRBJ1-1, with D possibly being TRBD1 (6 bases). The CDR3 contains 14 residues. Germline assignment: CDR1 LNHNV and CDR2 YYDKDF (reference sequence). The V end lost 6 bases, the J end lost 0 bases, and 11 bases lay between the germline ends. The CDR3: CATSTDSVNTEAFF. CDR3 DNA sequence: TGTGCCACCAGTACGGACAGCGTGAACACTGAAGCTTTCTTT.

This clonotype appeared many times. The chain is built from TRBV5-1 and TRBJ2-1; D perhaps matches TRBD2 (5 bases). Trimming took off 0 bases at V and 8 bases at J, with 15 bases between the two ends. CDR3 size: 15 residues. The germline V gene encodes CDR1 SGHRS and CDR2 YFSETQ. CDR3 in DNA: TGCGCCAGCAGCTTGGACGAGGGTGGGCTGGATGAGCAGTTCTTC. Amino acid sequence: CASSLDEGGLDEQFF.

A few counts support this clonotype. The CDR3 nucleotides are TGTGCCAGCAGCCAAAGAGGGGCGGGGGCCCTCTACAATGAGCAGTTCTTC. Its translation is CASSQRGAGALYNEQFF. V gene TRBV14 combines with J gene TRBJ2-1; possibly TRBD2 for D (7 bases). In germline, CDR1 is SGHDN, CDR2 FVKESK. Deletions cut 2 bases from V and 3 bases from J, with 17 bases between. The CDR3 sequence is 17 residues long.

This clonotype has only a few counts. The V and J genes are TRBV7-6 and TRBJ2-1, with 7 bases fitting TRBD1. The V gene end was trimmed by 1 base and the J gene end by 4 bases; junction bases not matched to a gene: 4. This CDR3 spans 15 amino acids. The V gene's germline CDR1 is SGHVS and CDR2 FNYEAQ. For the CDR3, the DNA is TGTGCCAGCAGCTTAGGTGGACAGGAGTACAATGAGCAGTTCTTC. This codes for CASSLGGQEYNEQFF.

V is TRBV12-3 or TRBV12-4 and J is TRBJ2-5, with TRBD2 matching 9 bases. This CDR3 is 15 amino acids long. J gave up 5 bases and V 5 bases, and 9 bases lay outside the gene matches. In nucleotides, the CDR3 is TGTGCCAGCAGTCCGACGGCGGGGGGGCCCGAGACCCAGTACTTC. Protein: CASSPTAGGPETQYF.

In this sample, this clonotype turned up a few times. The rearrangement uses TRBV12-3 or TRBV12-4 and TRBJ2-1; no definite D call. V gave up 3 bases and J gave up 7 bases, with 16 bases separating them. The CDR3 sequence is 15 residues long. The CDR3 reads CASSLMTPADNEQFF. CDR3 nucleotide sequence: TGTGCCAGCAGTTTGATGACACCCGCGGATAATGAGCAGTTCTTC.

The chain couples TRBV3-1 to TRBJ2-3; 12 bases line up with TRBD2. Germline trimming cut 1 base from V and 2 bases from J; bases unmatched to any gene: 7. The CDR3 is made up of 18 amino acids. Germline CDR1 reads LGHDT; CDR2 reads YNNKEL (reference sequence). The CDR3 here is CASSQVLGLAGLTDTQYF. For the CDR3, the DNA is TGTGCCAGCAGCCAAGTCCTCGGACTAGCGGGGCTCACAGATACGCAGTATTTT.

Ten or more counts support this clonotype. J is TRBJ1-1 and V is TRBV4-1; D may be TRBD1 (5 bases). Germline lookup yields CDR1 MGHRA and CDR2 YSYEKL. This CDR3 contains 15 residues. V was cut by 0 bases and J by 2 bases, with 10 bases left in between. CDR3 nucleotides: TGCGCCAGCAGCCAAGATCGGAGGGGAAACACTGAAGCTTTCTTT. It translates to CASSQDRRGNTEAFF.

This clonotype was counted between two and nine times. The chain joins TRBV27 to TRBJ2-2, with D possibly TRBD1 on 5 matching bases. The CDR3 totals 17 residues. CDR1 is MNHEY, CDR2 SMNVEV, per germline (reference sequence). V was trimmed by 3 bases and J by 7 bases, leaving 21 bases between them. The CDR3 protein is CASSLSVVAGKNGELFF. The CDR3 bases are TGTGCCAGCAGTTTGTCAGTAGTAGCAGGGAAGAACGGGGAGCTGTTTTTT.

Worth noting for this clonotype: Just one base apart from a much larger clone, this may be a read error. This chain uses TRBV28 with TRBJ2-1; 10 bases align to TRBD2. Per the germline V gene, CDR1 is MDHEN and CDR2 is SYDVKM. The trim removed 10 bases at V and 7 bases at J, leaving 16 bases unmatched. The CDR3 sequence is 16 residues long. CDR3 sequence: CAIRPSGSALFNEQFF. The DNA for the CDR3 is TGTGCCATCAGACCTAGCGGGAGCGCACTCTTTAATGAGCAGTTCTTC.

The DNA for the CDR3 is TGTGCCAGCAGCCAAGGTGGGAGCGGGGGGGCCGATGAGCAGTTCTTC. This encodes CASSQGGSGGADEQFF. The chain uses TRBV4-2 and TRBJ2-1; TRBD2 matches 10 bases. The J segment lost 8 bases and the V segment lost 1 base, leaving 8 bases of the junction unmatched. The CDR3 is made up of 16 amino acids. Germline V gene sequence: CDR1 LGHNA, CDR2 YNFKEQ.

The chain links TRBV19 to TRBJ2-5; maybe TRBD2 (6 bases). Germline lookup yields CDR1 LNHDA and CDR2 SQIVND (reference sequence). V was shortened by 5 bases and J by 0 bases, with 10 bases between the two germline ends. This CDR3 is built from 14 residues. The CDR3 DNA reads TGTGCCAGTAGTCCGGACTACAACCAAGAGACCCAGTACTTC. Translation gives CASSPDYNQETQYF. Combining the CDR3 with reference TRBV19 and TRBJ2-5 gives the whole variable domain DGGITQSPKYLFRKEGQNVTLSCEQNLNHDAMYWYRQDPGQGLRLIYYSQIVNDFQKGDIAEGYSVSREKKESFPLTVTSAQKNPTAFYLCASSPDYNQETQYFGPGTRLLVL.

This chain links TRBV12-5 with TRBJ2-7; perhaps D is TRBD1 or TRBD2 (6 bases each). Germline assignment: CDR1 LGHNT and CDR2 FRNRAP. The CDR3 runs to 13 residues. The V gene lost 5 bases and the J gene lost 7 bases, with 15 bases spanning the gap. As DNA, the CDR3 is TGTGCTAGTGGTCCCCGGGGGCCGAGGGAGCAGTACTTC. It yields the protein CASGPRGPREQYF.

This clonotype was observed a few times. At one end the junction does not follow the germline gene, possibly because of a read error. V gene TRBV7-9 combines with J gene TRBJ1-6, with D unresolved. The CDR3 spans 12 residues. The V gene's germline CDR1 is SEHNR and CDR2 FQNEAQ (reference sequence). CDR3 sequence reads: CASSLAQAPFHF. For the CDR3, the DNA is TGTGCCAGCAGCTTAGCGCAGGCACCCTTCCACTTT.

V usage is TRBV9 and J usage is TRBJ2-7, with D possibly matching TRBD2 (6 bases). CDR1 and CDR2 (germline): SGDLS, YYNGEE. Trimming removed 4 bases at V and 1 base at J, with 12 bases between. This CDR3 comprises 14 residues. The DNA for the CDR3 is TGTGCCAGCAGCCCGGGAGATTGGTCCTACGAGCAGTACTTC. It codes for CASSPGDWSYEQYF. The full variable domain, completed using reference TRBV9 and TRBJ2-7, is DSGVTQTPKHLITATGQRVTLRCSPRSGDLSVYWYQQSLDQGLQFLIQYYNGEERAKGNILERFSAQQFPDLHSELNLSSLELGDSALYFCASSPGDWSYEQYFGPGTRLTVT.

The chain uses TRBV14 and TRBJ2-1; tentatively, D is TRBD2 (6 bases). CDR1 is SGHDN, CDR2 FVKESK, per germline. Between the trimmed V and J ends, which lost 1 base and 7 bases, there was a span of 14 bases. This CDR3 is 15 amino acids long. As DNA, the CDR3 is TGTGCCAGCAGCCAAGCTCGCGGGGCGGGGAATGAGCAGTTCTTC. It specifies CASSQARGAGNEQFF.

This clonotype has ten or more counts. The chain recombines TRBV13 with TRBJ2-7; 7 positions agree with TRBD1. The CDR3 is 14 amino acids. From germline, CDR1 is PRHDT and CDR2 FYEKMQ (reference sequence). V gave up 4 bases and J gave up 3 bases; unmatched junction bases: 6. CDR3 sequence: CASSSGQANYEQYF. CDR3 coding DNA: TGTGCCAGCAGCTCCGGACAGGCCAACTACGAGCAGTACTTC.

The chain recombines TRBV7-6 with TRBJ2-2; D is unresolved. Germline V gene lookup returns CDR1 SGHVS and CDR2 FNYEAQ. This CDR3 is 14 amino acids long. Trimming removed 5 bases from V and 1 base from J, with 8 bases in between. DNA of the CDR3: TGTGCCAGCAGCCTGAAATTGAACACCGGGGAGCTGTTTTTT. Amino acids: CASSLKLNTGELFF.

The chain carries TRBV28 and TRBJ2-1; D is unresolved. CDR3 length equals 13 residues. Germline values: CDR1 MDHEN, CDR2 SYDVKM. Trimming cost V 2 bases and J 5 bases, with 7 bases left between them. The CDR3 DNA reads as TGTGCCAGCAGTTTAATAAGTGACAATGAGCAGTTCTTC. Translation: CASSLISDNEQFF.

This clonotype has more than one count but fewer than ten. This rearrangement joins TRBV7-9 to TRBJ2-2; D gene ambiguous. The CDR3 runs to 17 residues. CDR1 and CDR2 from the germline V gene are SEHNR and FQNEAQ (reference sequence). V gave up 1 base and J gave up 3 bases, with 15 bases separating them. CDR3: CASSLGKIRVDTGELFF. Here the CDR3 DNA reads TGTGCCAGCAGCTTAGGGAAGATTAGGGTCGACACCGGGGAGCTGTTTTTT. Variable domain in full (rest from reference TRBV7-9 and TRBJ2-2): DTGVSQNPRHKITKRGQNVTFRCDPISEHNRLYWYRQTLGQGPEFLTYFQNEAQLEKSRLLSDRFSAERPKGSFSTLEIQRTEQGDSAMYLCASSLGKIRVDTGELFFGEGSRLTVL.

In this sample, this clonotype turned up a few times. This chain connects TRBV28 to TRBJ2-7; 9 nucleotides line up with TRBD1. V lost 7 bases, J lost 2 bases, and 6 bases stayed unmatched. CDR3 length equals 14 residues. Per the germline V gene, CDR1 is MDHEN and CDR2 is SYDVKM. CDR3 amino acids: CASTKNRGPYEQYF. The CDR3 DNA reads as TGTGCCAGCACCAAAAACAGGGGGCCCTACGAGCAGTACTTC.

The gene calls are TRBV27 and TRBJ2-1, with D unclear. The CDR3 covers 14 residues. Trimming pared 3 bases from V and 2 bases from J, leaving 8 bases between. Germline V gene data show CDR1 as MNHEY and CDR2 as SMNVEV (reference sequence). The CDR3: CASSFDQAYNEQFF. CDR3 nucleotides: TGTGCCAGCAGTTTCGACCAAGCCTACAATGAGCAGTTCTTC.

There are many counts of this clonotype. This sequence joins TRBV5-1 and TRBJ1-6; D is perhaps TRBD1 (5 bases). From germline, CDR1 is SGHRS and CDR2 YFSETQ. Trimming shortened V by 3 bases and J by 10 bases, and 20 bases separated the two germline ends. This CDR3 spans 16 amino acids. CDR3 bases: TGCGCCAGCAGCTCGGACATCTTGGGGCGGAGATCACCCCTCCACTTT. This gives the protein CASSSDILGRRSPLHF.

Many counts were recorded for this clonotype. J is TRBJ2-5 and V is TRBV20-1; 12 nucleotides align to TRBD2. The V segment lost 0 bases and the J segment 5 bases; nucleotides outside the gene matches: 7. CDR1 is DFQATT, CDR2 SNEGSKA, per germline (reference sequence). The CDR3 is made up of 16 amino acids. CDR3 sequence reads: CSARDRTSGDVETQYF. The CDR3 bases are TGCAGTGCTAGAGATCGGACTAGCGGGGACGTGGAGACCCAGTACTTC.

This chain links TRBV14 with TRBJ2-4; 7 nucleotides line up with TRBD1. The V gene's germline CDR1 is SGHDN and CDR2 FVKESK. The CDR3 consists of 19 residues. J lost 0 bases, V lost 0 bases, and 11 bases had no gene match. As DNA, the CDR3 is TGTGCCAGCAGCCAAGAATTTACAGGACAGGACATAGCCAAAAACATTCAGTACTTC. The encoded protein is CASSQEFTGQDIAKNIQYF.

This clonotype was seen a handful of times. The rearrangement uses TRBV5-5 and TRBJ2-3; the D gene is possibly TRBD2 (6 bases). Germline V lookup: CDR1 SGHKS, CDR2 YYEKEE (reference sequence). V lost 4 bases to trimming and J lost 3 bases, with 18 bases between them. CDR3 size: 16 residues. Here the CDR3 DNA reads TGTGCCAGCAGCCTCGGGACTCCTAAAGTTACAGATACGCAGTATTTT. It specifies CASSLGTPKVTDTQYF.

This clonotype was observed a handful of times. The chain recombines TRBV28 with TRBJ2-5, with D tentatively TRBD2 (5 bases). CDR3 length equals 16 residues. Germline-derived CDR1 and CDR2 are MDHEN and SYDVKM. V was trimmed by 8 bases and J by 4 bases, leaving 23 bases between them. This CDR3 is CASRPLLVRILETQYF. CDR3 sequence (DNA): TGTGCCAGCCGGCCACTACTAGTCCGGATTTTAGAGACCCAGTACTTC.

CDR3 loop: CSVEEARGIPEAFF. In DNA form, the CDR3 reads TGCAGCGTTGAAGAAGCTCGGGGCATACCTGAAGCTTTCTTT. The V and J genes are TRBV29-1 and TRBJ1-1; perhaps TRBD1 as D (5 bases). This CDR3 comprises 14 residues. V dropped 0 bases and J dropped 6 bases, with 14 bases sitting between them. In germline, CDR1 is SQVTM, CDR2 ANQGSEA.

This chain connects TRBV6-2 or TRBV6-3 to TRBJ2-1; TRBD2 is a possible D gene (6 bases). Germline CDR1 and CDR2: MNHEY and SVGEGT. The CDR3 covers 15 residues. V was clipped by 2 bases and J by 2 bases, with 10 bases between them. The CDR3 DNA reads as TGTGCCAGCAGTTACGTTGGGGAGGCCTACAATGAGCAGTTCTTC. Translation gives CASSYVGEAYNEQFF.

This clonotype was seen a handful of times. The CDR3, as DNA: TGTGCCACCAGCAGGGAAGACAGGGCCCATGAGCAGTTCTTC. This sequence encodes CATSREDRAHEQFF. The chain has TRBV15 and TRBJ2-1, with 7 bases lining up with TRBD1. From germline, CDR1 is LNHNV and CDR2 YYDKDF (reference sequence). V was pared by 3 bases and J by 8 bases, with 7 bases of the junction left unmatched. The CDR3 is 14 amino acids.

This chain uses TRBV5-5 with TRBJ2-7, with TRBD1 matching 8 bases. Germline V lookup: CDR1 SGHKS, CDR2 YYEKEE (reference sequence). The CDR3 sequence is 14 residues long. V lost 4 bases and J lost 7; bases outside the gene matches: 10. CDR3 loop: CASSPLDRELEQYF. As DNA, the CDR3 is TGTGCCAGCAGCCCTCTGGACAGGGAGTTAGAGCAGTACTTC.

This chain uses TRBV28 with TRBJ1-2; D perhaps matches TRBD1 (5 bases). The CDR3 has 13 amino acids. CDR1 is MDHEN and CDR2 is SYDVKM in the germline V gene. The germline V and J ends were trimmed by 1 base and 4 bases, with 7 bases remaining between them. The CDR3 bases are TGTGCCAGCAGTTTATCTGGGGGCTATGGCTACACCTTC. Its protein is CASSLSGGYGYTF.